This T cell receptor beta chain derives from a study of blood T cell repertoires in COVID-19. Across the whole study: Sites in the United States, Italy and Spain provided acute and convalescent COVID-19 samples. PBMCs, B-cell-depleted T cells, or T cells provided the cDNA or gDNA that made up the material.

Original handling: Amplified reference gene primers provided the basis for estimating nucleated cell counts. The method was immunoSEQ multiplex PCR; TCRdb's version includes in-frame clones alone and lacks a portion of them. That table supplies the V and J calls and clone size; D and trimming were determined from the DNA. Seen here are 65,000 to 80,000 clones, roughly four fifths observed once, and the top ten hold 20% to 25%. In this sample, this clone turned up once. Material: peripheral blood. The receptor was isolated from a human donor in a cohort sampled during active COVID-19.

Here the CDR3 reads CACSGQNTEAFF. The CDR3, as DNA: TGTGCCTGTTCGGGACAGAACACTGAAGCTTTCTTT. The chain recombines TRBV24-1 with TRBJ1-1, with D perhaps matching TRBD1 (6 bases). Germline V lookup: CDR1 KGHDR, CDR2 SFDVKD. Trimming cost V 12 bases and J 1 base, with 11 bases left between them. The CDR3 runs 12 residues.